This T cell receptor (beta chain) stems from a study of tumor-infiltrating lymphocytes in primary liver carcinoma. Findings of the study overall: Just around 8-25% of top clones spanned all five tumor regions.

Making TCR beta cDNA involved roughly 0.55 ug total RNA and a constant-region primer. Libraries of TCR beta came from three nested multiplex PCR rounds with slightly modified ARM-PCR. Forward primers for TRBV1-TRBV30 and a C-beta reverse primer served the first two PCR rounds, at approximately 10 cycles each. TCRdb itself ran the multiplex PCR reads through MiXCR, one entry per CDR3 protein. The sample yields 45,000 to 55,000 distinct CDR3 sequences, roughly 77% seen once. For each extraction, RNA and DNA were obtained together from about 21-30 mg of unsorted bulk tissue. Germline CDR1 and CDR2: ENHRY and SYGVKD. This CDR3 is built from 14 residues. In the case of this clonotype: Its antigen is not identified.

The source of this sequence is a man aged 35-49 years with primary liver carcinoma and hepatitis B virus infection. The specimen sequenced was liver tumor tissue from sampling region 2. Stated subset: tumor region T2, inferior pole. V is TRBV10-3 and J is TRBJ2-3; D remains ambiguous. The J call may be wrong; the DNA end is better matched by TRBJ1-5. CDR3: CAISGLSHTDTQHF. CDR3 coding DNA: TGTGCCATCAGTGGGCTTTCCCACACAGATACGCAGCATTTT.